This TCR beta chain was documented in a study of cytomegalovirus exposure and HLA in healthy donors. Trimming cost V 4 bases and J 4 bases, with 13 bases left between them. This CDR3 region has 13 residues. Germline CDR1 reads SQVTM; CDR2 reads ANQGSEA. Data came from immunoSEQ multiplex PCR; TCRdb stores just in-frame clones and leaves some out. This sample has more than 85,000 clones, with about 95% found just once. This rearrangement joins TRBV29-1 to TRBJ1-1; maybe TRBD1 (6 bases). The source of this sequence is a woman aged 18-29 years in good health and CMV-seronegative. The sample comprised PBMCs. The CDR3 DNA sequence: TGCAGCGTTGCGGCGGGGGGGCGCACTGAAGCTTTCTTT. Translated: CSVAAGGRTEAFF.